Below are 13 T cell receptor beta chains sequenced from a single sample in a study of cytomegalovirus exposure and HLA in healthy donors. The PCR made use of 60 Vbeta and 13 Jbeta primers. The table came from immunoSEQ multiplex PCR; TCRdb's copy has only in-frame clones and leaves some out. The table lists under 200,000 clones, roughly 70% of them singletons. Specimen: PBMCs. These receptors all come from a woman aged 18-29 years in good health and CMV-seropositive.

V is TRBV18 and J is TRBJ2-1, with 8 bases fitting TRBD2. This CDR3 has 18 residues. Trimming at V came to 1 base and at J to 0 bases, leaving 8 bases not matched to a gene. The V gene's germline CDR1 is KGHSH and CDR2 LQKENI. CDR3 bases: TGTGCCAGCTCACCACAGTTCCTACTAGCGGCCTCCTACAATGAGCAGTTCTTC. This sequence encodes CASSPQFLLAASYNEQFF.

The CDR3 region is CASSLLPGNGYEQYF. CDR3 DNA sequence: TGTGCCAGCAGCTTACTTCCAGGGAATGGTTACGAGCAGTACTTC. The V and J genes are TRBV11-2 and TRBJ2-7; TRBD1 might be the D (5 bases). The length of the CDR3 is 15 residues. The V end was cut by 2 bases, the J end by 4 bases, with 15 bases between. Germline CDR1 is SGHAT and CDR2 is FQNNGV.

This clone came up a few times. The rearrangement uses TRBV27 and TRBJ2-3; 9 bases are shared with TRBD2. Trimming took 3 bases from V and 2 from J; bases not matched to a gene: 9. CDR1 MNHEY and CDR2 SMNVEV come from the germline V gene (reference sequence). The CDR3 is 17 residues long. Here the CDR3 reads CASSLWSGGSYTDTQYF. CDR3 DNA: TGTGCCAGCAGTTTGTGGAGCGGGGGGTCATACACAGATACGCAGTATTTT.

The chain combines TRBV5-1 with TRBJ1-2; D gene uncertain. V shed 0 bases and J shed 4 bases, with 16 bases lying between them. CDR1 SGHRS and CDR2 YFSETQ come from the germline V gene. The CDR3 totals 16 residues. CDR3 nucleotide sequence: TGCGCCAGCAGCTTGGCGCAAAAGGGCGGGTCCTATGGCTACACCTTC. It encodes CASSLAQKGGSYGYTF.

The rearrangement uses TRBV29-1 and TRBJ1-2; maybe TRBD1 (5 bases). Trimming took off 5 bases at V and 4 bases at J, with 17 bases between the two ends. Per the germline V gene, CDR1 is SQVTM and CDR2 is ANQGSEA. This CDR3 is 14 amino acids long. CDR3 coding DNA: TGCAGCGTTCGAACACCAACCGGGGGCTATGGCTACACCTTC. Translation gives CSVRTPTGGYGYTF.

The chain employs TRBV7-3 and TRBJ2-7; 7 nucleotides align to TRBD2. From germline, CDR1 is SGHTA and CDR2 FQGTGA. The CDR3 runs 14 residues. V trimming: 2 bases; J trimming: 0 bases; junction bases outside the gene matches: 1. DNA of the CDR3: TGTGCCAGCAGCTTAGGCGGGGGCTCCTACGAGCAGTACTTC. Its protein product is CASSLGGGSYEQYF.

For this clone: One end of the junction varies from germline; a read error may be responsible. The chain has TRBV15 and TRBJ1-2; D gene unclear. Germline CDR1 and CDR2: LNHNV and YYDKDF (reference sequence). The CDR3 is 9 residues long. CDR3 coding DNA: TGTGCCACCACTGTAAAACTACACTTC. Residues: CATTVKLHF.

The chain recombines TRBV28 with TRBJ2-2, with 7 bases aligning to TRBD2. With 7 bases clipped from V and 9 bases from J, the junction kept 11 bases outside the gene matches. This CDR3 has 14 residues. Germline V gene sequence: CDR1 MDHEN, CDR2 SYDVKM. CDR3 residues: CASNLAGDHRELFF. The CDR3 nucleotides are TGTGCCAGCAACTTGGCGGGGGACCACCGGGAGCTGTTTTTT.

The rearrangement joins TRBV7-9 to TRBJ2-3; 12 nucleotides match TRBD1. CDR3 length: 15 residues. Germline CDR1 is SEHNR and CDR2 is FQNEAQ (reference sequence). V was pared by 5 bases and J by 5 bases, with 5 bases of the junction left unmatched. The CDR3 DNA sequence: TGTGCCAGCAGCCAGGGACAGGGGGCTGGAGATACGCAGTATTTT. Translation: CASSQGQGAGDTQYF.

About this clone: Other DNA sequences in this sample translate to the same CDR3. This rearrangement joins TRBV4-2 to TRBJ1-6; D is uncertain. The CDR3 runs 15 residues. Looked up from germline, CDR1 is LGHNA and CDR2 is YNFKEQ. V lost 0 bases to trimming and J lost 7 bases, with 10 bases between them. In DNA form, the CDR3 reads TGTGCCAGCAGCCAAGATCAGGTGGGCAATTCACCCCTCCACTTT. The encoded protein is CASSQDQVGNSPLHF.

This chain connects TRBV4-2 to TRBJ1-3; D gene uncertain. CDR1 is LGHNA and CDR2 is YNFKEQ in the germline V gene. CDR3 size: 15 residues. V lost 1 base, J lost 0 bases, and 7 bases lay in between. CDR3: CASSQGAGSGNTIYF. Here the CDR3 DNA reads TGTGCCAGCAGCCAAGGTGCCGGCTCTGGAAACACCATATATTTT.

The genes are TRBV20-1 and TRBJ1-2; D call uncertain. Trimming stripped 5 bases from V and 7 bases from J, with 8 bases between. CDR1 is DFQATT and CDR2 is SNEGSKA in the germline V gene (reference sequence). The CDR3 sequence is 10 residues long. CDR3 amino acids: CSASHFGYTF. In nucleotides, the CDR3 is TGCAGTGCTTCCCACTTTGGCTACACCTTC.

V usage is TRBV11-3 and J usage is TRBJ1-6; D call uncertain. The V end was cut by 2 bases, the J end by 6 bases, with 5 bases between. The CDR3 loop spans 13 amino acids. Germline assignment: CDR1 SGHNT and CDR2 YENEEA. CDR3 region: CASSLSTNSPLHF. The CDR3 bases are TGTGCCAGCAGCTTAAGCACTAATTCACCCCTCCACTTT. Filled out from reference TRBV11-3 and TRBJ1-6, the complete variable domain reads EAGVVQSPRYKIIEKKQPVAFWCNPISGHNTLYWYLQNLGQGPELLIRYENEEAVDDSQLPKDRFSAERLKGVDSTLKIQPAELGDSAVYLCASSLSTNSPLHFGNGTRLTVT.